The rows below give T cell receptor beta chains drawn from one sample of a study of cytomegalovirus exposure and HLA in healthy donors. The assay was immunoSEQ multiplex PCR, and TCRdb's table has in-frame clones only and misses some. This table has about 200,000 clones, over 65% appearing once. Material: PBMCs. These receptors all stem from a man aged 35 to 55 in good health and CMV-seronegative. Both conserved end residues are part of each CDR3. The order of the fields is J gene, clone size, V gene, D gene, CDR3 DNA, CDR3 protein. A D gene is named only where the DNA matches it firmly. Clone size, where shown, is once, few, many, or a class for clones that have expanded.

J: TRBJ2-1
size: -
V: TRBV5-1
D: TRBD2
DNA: TGCGCCAGCAGCTTGGTAGCGGGAGCATACAATGAGCAGTTCTTC
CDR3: CASSLVAGAYNEQFF

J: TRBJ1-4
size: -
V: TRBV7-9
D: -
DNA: TGTTCCAGCAGCTTCACTTCGAGAGGGGAGGGACTAAATGAAAAACTGTTTTTT
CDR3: CSSSFTSRGEGLNEKLFF

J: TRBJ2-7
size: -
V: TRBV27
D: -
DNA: TGTGCCAGCACCCGCGGGCAGTACTTC
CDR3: CASTRGQYF

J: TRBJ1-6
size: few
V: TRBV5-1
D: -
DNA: TGCGCCAGCAGCTTGGGGGCGGGAAATAATTCACCCCTCCACTTT
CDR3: CASSLGAGNNSPLHF

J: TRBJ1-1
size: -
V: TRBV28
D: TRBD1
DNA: TGTGCCAGCAGAACCGGGACAGGGGTGGGGGACACTGAAGCTTTCTTT
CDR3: CASRTGTGVGDTEAFF

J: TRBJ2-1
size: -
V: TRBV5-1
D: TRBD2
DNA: TGCGCCAGCAGCTTTTTAGCGGGAGGGCCCAATGAGCAGTTCTTC
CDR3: CASSFLAGGPNEQFF

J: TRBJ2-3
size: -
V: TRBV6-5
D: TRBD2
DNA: TGTGCCAGCAGCCGAGCGGGAGGTGGGGCAGATACGCAGTATTTT
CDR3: CASSRAGGGADTQYF

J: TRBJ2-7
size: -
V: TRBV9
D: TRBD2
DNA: TGTGCCAGCAGCGTGACTAGCGGGAGCTACGAGCAGTACTTC
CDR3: CASSVTSGSYEQYF

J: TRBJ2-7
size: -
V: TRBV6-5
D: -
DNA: TGTGCCAGCAGTTACTCGAGTCAGGGGGAGCAGTACTTC
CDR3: CASSYSSQGEQYF

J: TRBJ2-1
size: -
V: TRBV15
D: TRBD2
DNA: TGTGCCATCGGGGGGAATGAGCAGTTCTTC
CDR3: CAIGGNEQFF

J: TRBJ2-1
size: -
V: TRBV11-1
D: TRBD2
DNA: TGTGCCAGCAGCTTTTCTAGCGGGACCGAAGAGCAGTTCTTC
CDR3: CASSFSSGTEEQFF

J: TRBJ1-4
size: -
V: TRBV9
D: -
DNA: TGTGCCAGCTCGGAGGGACCTTATAATGAAAAACTGTTTTTT
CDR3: CASSEGPYNEKLFF

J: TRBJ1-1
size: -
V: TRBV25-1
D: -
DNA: TGTGCCAGCAGTGGGTCGTCGGCTGAAGCTTTCTTT
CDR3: CASSGSSAEAFF

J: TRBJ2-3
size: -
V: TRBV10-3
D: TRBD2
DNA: TGTGCCATCAGTGAGCGGACTAGCGGGGGGGCTTCAGATACGCAGTATTTT
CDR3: CAISERTSGGASDTQYF

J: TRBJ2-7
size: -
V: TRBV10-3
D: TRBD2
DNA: TGTGCCATCAGTGAGTCTTCTAGCGGCTCCTACGAGCAGTACTTC
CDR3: CAISESSSGSYEQYF

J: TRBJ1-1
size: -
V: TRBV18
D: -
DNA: TGTGCCAGCTCACCCCGGAACACTGAAGCTTTCTTT
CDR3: CASSPRNTEAFF

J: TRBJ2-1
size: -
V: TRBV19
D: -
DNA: TGTGCCAGTAGATGGAGGACCGGGAGCTCCTACAATGAGCAGTTCTTC
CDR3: CASRWRTGSSYNEQFF

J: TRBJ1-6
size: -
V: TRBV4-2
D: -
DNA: TGTGCCAGCAGCCAGGATTTACAGCACCCCCTCCACTTT
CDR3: CASSQDLQHPLHF

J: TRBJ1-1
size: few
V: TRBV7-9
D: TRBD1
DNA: TGTGCCAGCAGCTTACTGGGGACAGGACTTCCTCAGCTTAACACTGAAGCTTTCTTT
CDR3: CASSLLGTGLPQLNTEAFF

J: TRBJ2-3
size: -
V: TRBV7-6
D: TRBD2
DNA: TGTGCCAGCAGTATTAGCGGGGGCACAGATACGCAGTATTTT
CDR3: CASSISGGTDTQYF

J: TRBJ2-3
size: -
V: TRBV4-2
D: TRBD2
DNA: TGTGCCAGCAGCCTTCATGAAGCGGGAGTTGCAGATACGCAGTATTTT
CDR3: CASSLHEAGVADTQYF

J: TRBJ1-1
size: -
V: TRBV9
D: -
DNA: TGTGCCAGCAGCGTAGGGGGGACTAGAACTGAAGCTTTCTTT
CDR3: CASSVGGTRTEAFF

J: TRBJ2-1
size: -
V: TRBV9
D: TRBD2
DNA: TGTGCCAGCAGCCCCCTCGGGACTAGCGGGCCTAATGAGCAGTTCTTC
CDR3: CASSPLGTSGPNEQFF

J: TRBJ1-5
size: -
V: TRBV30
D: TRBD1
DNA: TGTGCCTGGGCCGGACAGGGGGACCAGCCCCAGCATTTT
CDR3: CAWAGQGDQPQHF

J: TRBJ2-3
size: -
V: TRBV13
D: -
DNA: TGTGCCAGCAGCTCCGGCCAGGGCACAGATACGCAGTATTTT
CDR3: CASSSGQGTDTQYF

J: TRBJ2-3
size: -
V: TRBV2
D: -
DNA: TGTGCCAGCAGTGAAGGGGACTCGAAGGCGGGGGCTACGCAGTATTTT
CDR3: CASSEGDSKAGATQYF

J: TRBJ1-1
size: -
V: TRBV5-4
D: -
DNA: TGTGCCAGCAGCTTGCCAGGGAACACTGAAGCTTTCTTT
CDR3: CASSLPGNTEAFF

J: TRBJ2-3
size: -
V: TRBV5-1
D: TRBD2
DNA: TGCGCCAGCAGCTTGGGCGGGAGATCGACAGATACGCAGTATTTT
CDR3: CASSLGGRSTDTQYF

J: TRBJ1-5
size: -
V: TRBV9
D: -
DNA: TGTGCCAGCAGCGTAGGGGGGGTGGGCAATCAGCCCCAGCATTTT
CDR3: CASSVGGVGNQPQHF

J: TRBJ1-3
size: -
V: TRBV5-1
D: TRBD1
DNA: TGCGCCAGCAGCCGACTAGCGGGGACAGGGTCTGGAAACACCATATATTTT
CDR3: CASSRLAGTGSGNTIYF

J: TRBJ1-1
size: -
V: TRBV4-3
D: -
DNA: TGCGCCAGCAGCCAAGAGGGCGGACTCACTGAAGCTTTCTTT
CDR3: CASSQEGGLTEAFF

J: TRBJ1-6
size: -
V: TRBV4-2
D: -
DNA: TGTGCCAGCAGCCAAGTGGGCAGGGTGGACTCACCCCTCCACTTT
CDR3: CASSQVGRVDSPLHF

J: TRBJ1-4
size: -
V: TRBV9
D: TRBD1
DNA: TGTGCCAGCAGCTACGGGACAGGGGCGTCGGTTGAAAAACTGTTTTTT
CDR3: CASSYGTGASVEKLFF

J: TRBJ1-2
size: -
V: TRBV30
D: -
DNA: TGTGCCTGGAGTCTCGGACACTTCCCCTATGGCTACACCTTC
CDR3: CAWSLGHFPYGYTF

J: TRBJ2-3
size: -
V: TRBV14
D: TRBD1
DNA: TGTGCCAGCAGCCTAAAAAGATATACCGGGACAGAAACAGATACGCAGTATTTT
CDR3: CASSLKRYTGTETDTQYF

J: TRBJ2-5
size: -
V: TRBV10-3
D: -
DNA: TGTGCCACCCGCACACCGTCCGGCGGGGAGACCCAGTACTTC
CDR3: CATRTPSGGETQYF

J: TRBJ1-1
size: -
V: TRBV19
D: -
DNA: TGTGCCAGTAGTAAAGGGGATACAGTTCTAGAAGCTTTCTTT
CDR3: CASSKGDTVLEAFF

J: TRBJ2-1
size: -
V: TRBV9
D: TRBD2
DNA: TGTGCCAGCAGCGTAGGTTCTAGCGGGAGTTTTCCGTTCTTC
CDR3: CASSVGSSGSFPFF

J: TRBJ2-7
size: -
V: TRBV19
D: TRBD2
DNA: TGTGCCAGTAGTATGAGCGGGAAAGTGGGGACCTACGAGCAGTACTTC
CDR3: CASSMSGKVGTYEQYF

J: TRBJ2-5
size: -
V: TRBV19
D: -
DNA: TGTGCCAGTAGGAGGAGGGAAGGGGACCAAGAGACCCAGTACTTC
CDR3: CASRRREGDQETQYF

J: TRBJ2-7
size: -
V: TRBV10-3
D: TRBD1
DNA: TGTGCCATCAGTCCGGGGACAGCAAGCTCCTACGAGCAGTACTTC
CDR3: CAISPGTASSYEQYF

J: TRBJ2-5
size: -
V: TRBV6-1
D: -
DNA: TGTGCCAGTACCGGGACAACGAAAGAGACCCAGTACTTC
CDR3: CASTGTTKETQYF

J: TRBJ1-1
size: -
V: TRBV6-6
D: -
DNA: TGTGCCAGCATCCGACTACAGGGTGGGAACACTGAAGCTTTCTTT
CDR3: CASIRLQGGNTEAFF

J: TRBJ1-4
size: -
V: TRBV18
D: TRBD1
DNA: TGTGCCAGCTCACCAAACGCAGGGGGCATTGAAAAACTGTTTTTT
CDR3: CASSPNAGGIEKLFF

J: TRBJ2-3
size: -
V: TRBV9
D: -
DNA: TGTGCCAGCAGCGTAGGGGCGGGGCACACAGATACGCAGTATTTT
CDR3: CASSVGAGHTDTQYF

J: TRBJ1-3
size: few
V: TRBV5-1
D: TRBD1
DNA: TGCGCCAGCAGGGAATCGGACAGGGGATCTGGAAACACCATATATTTT
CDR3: CASRESDRGSGNTIYF

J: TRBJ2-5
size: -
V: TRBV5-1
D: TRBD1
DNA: TGCGCCAGCGACTGGACAGGTGGCAGGACCCAGTACTTC
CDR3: CASDWTGGRTQYF

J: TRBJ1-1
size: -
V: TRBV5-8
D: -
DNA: TGTGCCAGCAGCTTTACCCCGGGGGGCACTGAAGCTTTCTTT
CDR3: CASSFTPGGTEAFF

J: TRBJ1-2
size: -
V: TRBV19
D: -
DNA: TGTGCCAGTAGTATGGCGGGTCGAGGGCCTCCCTTCGATTATGGCTACACCTTC
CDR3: CASSMAGRGPPFDYGYTF

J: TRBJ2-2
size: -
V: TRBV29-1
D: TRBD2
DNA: TGCAGCGTTGAGGGGGGACTAGCGGGAGGAAGGACCGGGGAGCTGTTTTTT
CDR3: CSVEGGLAGGRTGELFF

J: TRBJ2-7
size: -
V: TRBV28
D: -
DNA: TGTGCCAGCAGGATGGGCCCCTACGAGCAGTACTTC
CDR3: CASRMGPYEQYF

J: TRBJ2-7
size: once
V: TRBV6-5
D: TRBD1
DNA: TGTGCCAGCAGACGGACGGGACAGGGTACCTACGAGCAGTACTTC
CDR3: CASRRTGQGTYEQYF

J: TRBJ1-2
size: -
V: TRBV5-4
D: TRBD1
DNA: TGTGCCAGCAGCTTCCAGGGGGCTAAAGGCTACACCTTC
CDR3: CASSFQGAKGYTF

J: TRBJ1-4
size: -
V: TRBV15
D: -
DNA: TGTGCCACCAGCAGACAGTCAAGTCCGGGGGCTAATGAAAAACTGTTTTTT
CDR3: CATSRQSSPGANEKLFF

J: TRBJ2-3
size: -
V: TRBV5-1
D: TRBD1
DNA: TGCGCCAGCAGCCTCGGACAGGGATGGGCAGATACGCAGTATTTT
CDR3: CASSLGQGWADTQYF

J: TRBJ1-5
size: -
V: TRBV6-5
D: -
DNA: TGTGCCAGCGGTTCAGTTAGCAATCAGCCCCAGCATTTT
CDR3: CASGSVSNQPQHF

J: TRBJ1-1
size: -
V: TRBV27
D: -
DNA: TGTGCCAGCAGAGAAGATTCAGGGTGGGATGAAGCTTTCTTT
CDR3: CASREDSGWDEAFF

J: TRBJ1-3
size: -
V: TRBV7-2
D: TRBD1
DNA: TGTGCCAGCAGCTCCCGGGACAGGGGTAGCACCATATATTTT
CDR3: CASSSRDRGSTIYF

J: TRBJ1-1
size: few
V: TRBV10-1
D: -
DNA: TGCGCCAGCAGTGAGTCTGTGGGGCCCCCTACTGAAGCTTTCTTT
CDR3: CASSESVGPPTEAFF

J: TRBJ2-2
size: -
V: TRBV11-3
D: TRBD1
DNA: TGTGCCAGCAGCCCTAGACAGGGGAAGCCCGGGGAGCTGTTTTTT
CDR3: CASSPRQGKPGELFF